A single sample is the source of the 6 T cell receptor beta chains below, sequenced in a study of human T cells and chemical hapten exposure. TCRdb called the RACE reads again in MiXCR, with one record for every CDR3 protein. The profile shows 95,000 or so distinct CDR3 sequences, around 10% of them singletons. This sample's time point: patch test 2, 6 weeks after DPC sensitization. Treatment given: therapeutic diphenylcyclopropenone sensitization with weekly scalp DPC. The sequencing here drew on whole blood, taken in connection with sensitization to the hapten diphenylcyclopropenone (DPC). The receptors come from a woman aged 40 to 50 with alopecia areata. Some clones in this sample may be carry-over from other donors' samples.

With respect to this clonotype: Mismatch with germline at one junction end may stem from a read error. The V and J genes are TRBV20-1 and TRBJ1-6; tentative D call: TRBD1 (5 bases). This CDR3 has 14 residues. Germline CDR1 is DFQATT and CDR2 is SNEGSKA (reference sequence). The CDR3 region is CSASPPGSHSPHHF. In DNA, the CDR3 is TGCAGTGCTAGCCCCCCAGGGAGCCATTCACCCCACCACTTT.

At least ten counts were recorded for this clonotype. The J gene is TRBJ2-6, the V gene TRBV11-3; 14 positions match TRBD2. This CDR3 is built from 19 residues. Germline CDR1 is SGHNT and CDR2 is YENEEA. The ends lost 4 bases at V and 4 bases at J; junction bases unmatched: 9. The CDR3 DNA is TGTGCCAGCAGCTATGGGACTAGCGGGAGCCCCCTCGGGGCCAACGTCCTGACTTTC. Amino acids: CASSYGTSGSPLGANVLTF.

This rearrangement joins TRBV19 to TRBJ1-5; 7 nucleotides align to TRBD1. V dropped 3 bases and J dropped 9; count of bases not matched to a gene: 5. The CDR3 loop spans 13 amino acids. Per the germline V gene, CDR1 is LNHDA and CDR2 is SQIVND (reference sequence). The CDR3 coding sequence is TGTGCCAGTAGTATTGACAGGGTGATGCCCCAGCATTTT. Residues: CASSIDRVMPQHF.

This clonotype was observed a handful of times. The V and J genes are TRBV7-9 and TRBJ1-1; 10 positions match TRBD1. The CDR3 is made up of 14 amino acids. The germline CDR1 and CDR2 sequences are SEHNR and FQNEAQ (reference sequence). The J segment lost 4 bases and the V segment lost 5 bases, leaving 4 bases of the junction unmatched. The CDR3 protein is CASSRQGAITEAFF. The CDR3 coding sequence is TGTGCCAGCAGCCGACAGGGGGCAATCACTGAAGCTTTCTTT.

The chain carries TRBV19 and TRBJ1-6, with D tentatively TRBD1 (6 bases). CDR1 and CDR2 (germline): LNHDA, SQIVND (reference sequence). The CDR3 loop spans 16 amino acids. Trimming stripped 3 bases from V and 8 bases from J, with 17 bases between. CDR3 sequence reads: CASSIPDSLPHSPLHF. Here the CDR3 DNA reads TGTGCCAGTAGTATCCCGGACAGTTTGCCGCATTCACCCCTCCACTTT.

The rearrangement links TRBV10-3 to TRBJ2-2; 9 bases align to TRBD1. CDR1 is ENHRY and CDR2 is SYGVKD in the germline V gene. The J segment lost 2 bases and the V segment lost 4 bases, leaving 5 bases of the junction unmatched. This CDR3 has 16 amino acids. CDR3 coding DNA: TGTGCCATCAGTGGGGACAGGGTAGGAAACACCGGGGAGCTGTTTTTT. Protein: CAISGDRVGNTGELFF.